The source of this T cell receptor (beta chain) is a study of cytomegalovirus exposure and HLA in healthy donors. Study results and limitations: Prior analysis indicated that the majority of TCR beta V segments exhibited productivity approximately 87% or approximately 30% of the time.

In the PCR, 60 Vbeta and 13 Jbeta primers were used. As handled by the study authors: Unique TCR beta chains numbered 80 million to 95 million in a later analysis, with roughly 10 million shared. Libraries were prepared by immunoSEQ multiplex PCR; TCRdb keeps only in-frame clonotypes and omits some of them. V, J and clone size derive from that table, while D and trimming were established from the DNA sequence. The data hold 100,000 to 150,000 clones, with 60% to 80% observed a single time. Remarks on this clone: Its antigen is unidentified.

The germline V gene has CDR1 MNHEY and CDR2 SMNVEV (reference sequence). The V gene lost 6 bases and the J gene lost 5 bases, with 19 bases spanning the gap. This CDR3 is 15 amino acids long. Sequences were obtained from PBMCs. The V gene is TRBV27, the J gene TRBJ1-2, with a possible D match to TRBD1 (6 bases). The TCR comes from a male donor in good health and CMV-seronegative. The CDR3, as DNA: TGTGCCAGCAGCCGCTATTCAGGGGTAGGATATGGCTACACCTTC. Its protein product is CASSRYSGVGYGYTF.